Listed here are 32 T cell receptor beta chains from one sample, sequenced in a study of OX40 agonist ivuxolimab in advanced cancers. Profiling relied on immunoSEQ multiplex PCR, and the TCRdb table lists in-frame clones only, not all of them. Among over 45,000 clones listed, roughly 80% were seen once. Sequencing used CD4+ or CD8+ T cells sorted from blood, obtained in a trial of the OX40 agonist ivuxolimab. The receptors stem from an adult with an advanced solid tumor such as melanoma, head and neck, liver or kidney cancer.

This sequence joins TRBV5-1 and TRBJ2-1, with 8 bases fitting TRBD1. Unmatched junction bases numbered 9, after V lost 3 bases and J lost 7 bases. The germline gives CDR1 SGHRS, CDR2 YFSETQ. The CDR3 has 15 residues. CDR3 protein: CASSSQGARMNEQFF. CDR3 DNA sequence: TGCGCCAGCAGCTCCCAGGGGGCGCGGATGAATGAGCAGTTCTTC.

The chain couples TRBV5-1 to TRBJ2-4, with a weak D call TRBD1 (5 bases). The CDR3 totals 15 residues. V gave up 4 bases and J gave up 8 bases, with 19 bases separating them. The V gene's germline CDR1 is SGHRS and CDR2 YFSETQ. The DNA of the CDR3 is TGCGCCAGCAGCGCGCCGGACACGTCTGGCGACATTCAGTACTTC. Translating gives CASSAPDTSGDIQYF.

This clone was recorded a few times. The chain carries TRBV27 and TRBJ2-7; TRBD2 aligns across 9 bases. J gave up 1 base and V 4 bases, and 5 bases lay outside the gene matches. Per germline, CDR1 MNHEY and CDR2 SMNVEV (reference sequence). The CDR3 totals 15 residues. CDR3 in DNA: TGTGCCAGCAGTTCACCAGCGGGGGGATCCTACGAGCAGTACTTC. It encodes CASSSPAGGSYEQYF.

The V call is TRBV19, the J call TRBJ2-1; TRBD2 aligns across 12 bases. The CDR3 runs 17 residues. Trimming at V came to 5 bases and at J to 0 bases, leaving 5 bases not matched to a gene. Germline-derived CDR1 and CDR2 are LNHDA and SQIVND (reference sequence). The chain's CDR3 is CASSPPSGRASYNEQFF. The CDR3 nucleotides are TGTGCCAGTAGTCCCCCTAGCGGGAGGGCCTCCTACAATGAGCAGTTCTTC.

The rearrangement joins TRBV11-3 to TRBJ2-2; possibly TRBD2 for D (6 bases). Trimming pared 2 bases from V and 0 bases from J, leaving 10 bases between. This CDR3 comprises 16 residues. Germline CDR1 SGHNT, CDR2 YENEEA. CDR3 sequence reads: CASSLLGTPNTGELFF. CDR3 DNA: TGTGCCAGCAGCTTACTCGGGACTCCGAACACCGGGGAGCTGTTTTTT. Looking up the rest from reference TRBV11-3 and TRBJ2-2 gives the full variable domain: EAGVVQSPRYKIIEKKQPVAFWCNPISGHNTLYWYLQNLGQGPELLIRYENEEAVDDSQLPKDRFSAERLKGVDSTLKIQPAELGDSAVYLCASSLLGTPNTGELFFGEGSRLTVL.

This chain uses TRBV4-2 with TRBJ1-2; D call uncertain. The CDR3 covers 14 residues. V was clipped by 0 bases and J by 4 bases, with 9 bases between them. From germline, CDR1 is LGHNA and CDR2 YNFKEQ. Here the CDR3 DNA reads TGTGCCAGCAGCCAAGATAGGCCAGTCTATGGCTACACCTTC. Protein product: CASSQDRPVYGYTF.

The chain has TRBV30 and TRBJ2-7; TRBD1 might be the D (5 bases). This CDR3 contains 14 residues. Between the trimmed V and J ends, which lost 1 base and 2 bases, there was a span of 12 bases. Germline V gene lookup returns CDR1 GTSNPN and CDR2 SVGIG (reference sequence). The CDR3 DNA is TGTGCCTGGAGTGAGGCAGGGTACCCCTACGAGCAGTACTTC. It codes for CAWSEAGYPYEQYF.

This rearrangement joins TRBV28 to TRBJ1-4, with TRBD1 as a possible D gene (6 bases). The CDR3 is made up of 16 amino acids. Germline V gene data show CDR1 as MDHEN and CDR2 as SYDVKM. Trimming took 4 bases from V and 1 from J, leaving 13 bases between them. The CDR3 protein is CASSSPRGETNEKLFF. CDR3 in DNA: TGTGCCAGCAGTTCGCCCAGGGGAGAAACTAATGAAAAACTGTTTTTT.

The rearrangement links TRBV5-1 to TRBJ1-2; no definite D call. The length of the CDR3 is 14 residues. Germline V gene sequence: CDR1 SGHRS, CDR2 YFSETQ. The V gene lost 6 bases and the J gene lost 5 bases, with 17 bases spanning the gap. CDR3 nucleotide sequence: TGCGCCAGCAAAACTACGGGGTATGGGTATGGCTACACCTTC. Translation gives CASKTTGYGYGYTF. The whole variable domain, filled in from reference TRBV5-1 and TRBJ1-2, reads KAGVTQTPRYLIKTRGQQVTLSCSPISGHRSVSWYQQTPGQGLQFLFEYFSETQRNKGNFPGRFSGRQFSNSRSEMNVSTLELGDSALYLCASKTTGYGYGYTFGSGTRLTVV.

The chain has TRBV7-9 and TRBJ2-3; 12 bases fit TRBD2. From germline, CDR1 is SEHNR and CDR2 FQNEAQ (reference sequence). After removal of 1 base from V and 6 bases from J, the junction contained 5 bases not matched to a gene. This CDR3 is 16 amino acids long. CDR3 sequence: CASSLGLAGGLDTQYF. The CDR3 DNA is TGTGCCAGCAGCTTAGGCCTAGCGGGGGGGCTGGATACGCAGTATTTT.

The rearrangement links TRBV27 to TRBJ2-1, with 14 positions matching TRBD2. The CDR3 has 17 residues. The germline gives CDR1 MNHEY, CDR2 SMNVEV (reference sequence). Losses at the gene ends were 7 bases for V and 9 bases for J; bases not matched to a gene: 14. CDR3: CASTSQGTSGRGSEQFF. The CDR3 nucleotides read TGTGCCAGCACCTCTCAGGGGACTAGCGGGAGAGGGAGTGAGCAGTTCTTC.

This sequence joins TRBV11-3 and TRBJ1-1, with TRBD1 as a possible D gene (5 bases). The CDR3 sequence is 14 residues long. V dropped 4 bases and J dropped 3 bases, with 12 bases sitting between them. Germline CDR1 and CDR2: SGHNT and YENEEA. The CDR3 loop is CASSSGTGYTEAFF. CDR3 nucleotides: TGTGCCAGCAGCTCCGGGACCGGGTACACTGAAGCTTTCTTT.

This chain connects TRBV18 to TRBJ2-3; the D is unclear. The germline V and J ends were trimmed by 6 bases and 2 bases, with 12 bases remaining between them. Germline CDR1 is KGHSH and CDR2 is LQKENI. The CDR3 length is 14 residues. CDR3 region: CASSPTALTDTQYF. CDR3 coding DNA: TGTGCCAGCTCGCCCACTGCCCTCACAGATACGCAGTATTTT.

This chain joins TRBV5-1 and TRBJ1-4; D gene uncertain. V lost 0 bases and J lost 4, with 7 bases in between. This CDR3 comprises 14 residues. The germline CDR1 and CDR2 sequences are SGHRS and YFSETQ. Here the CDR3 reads CASSLGQVNEKLFF. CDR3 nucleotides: TGCGCCAGCAGCTTGGGGCAGGTTAATGAAAAACTGTTTTTT. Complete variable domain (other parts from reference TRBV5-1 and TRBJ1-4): KAGVTQTPRYLIKTRGQQVTLSCSPISGHRSVSWYQQTPGQGLQFLFEYFSETQRNKGNFPGRFSGRQFSNSRSEMNVSTLELGDSALYLCASSLGQVNEKLFFGSGTQLSVL.

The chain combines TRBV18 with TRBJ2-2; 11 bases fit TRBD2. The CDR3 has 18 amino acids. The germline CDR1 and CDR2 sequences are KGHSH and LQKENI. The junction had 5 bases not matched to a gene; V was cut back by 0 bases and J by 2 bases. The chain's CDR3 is CASSPPNSGRGNTGELFF. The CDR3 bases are TGTGCCAGCTCACCACCTAATAGCGGGAGGGGAAACACCGGGGAGCTGTTTTTT.

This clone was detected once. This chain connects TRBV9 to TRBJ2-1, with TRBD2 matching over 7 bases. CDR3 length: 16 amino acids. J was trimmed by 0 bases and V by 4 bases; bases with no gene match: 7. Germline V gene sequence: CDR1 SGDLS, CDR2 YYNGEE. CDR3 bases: TGTGCCAGCAGCCTAGAAGCGGGAAGCTCCTACAATGAGCAGTTCTTC. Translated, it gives CASSLEAGSSYNEQFF.

CDR3 in amino acids: CASSSWEGWGNTEAFF. In nucleotides, the CDR3 is TGTGCCAGCAGCTCGTGGGAGGGTTGGGGGAACACTGAAGCTTTCTTT. The chain employs TRBV5-8 and TRBJ1-1; D is unresolved. The V end was cut by 3 bases, the J end by 1 base, with 16 bases between. The V gene's germline CDR1 is SGHTS and CDR2 YDEGEE. The CDR3 totals 16 residues.

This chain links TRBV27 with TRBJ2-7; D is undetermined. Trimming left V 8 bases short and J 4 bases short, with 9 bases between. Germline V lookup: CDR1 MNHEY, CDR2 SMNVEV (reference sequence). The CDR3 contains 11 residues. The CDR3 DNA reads TGTGCCAGCGGGCACCAATACGAGCAGTACTTC. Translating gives CASGHQYEQYF.

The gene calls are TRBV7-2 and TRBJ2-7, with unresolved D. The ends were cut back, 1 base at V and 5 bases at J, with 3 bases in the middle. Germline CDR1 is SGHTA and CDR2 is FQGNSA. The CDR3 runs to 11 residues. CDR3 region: CASSLVNEQYF. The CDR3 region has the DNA TGTGCCAGCAGCTTAGTTAACGAGCAGTACTTC.

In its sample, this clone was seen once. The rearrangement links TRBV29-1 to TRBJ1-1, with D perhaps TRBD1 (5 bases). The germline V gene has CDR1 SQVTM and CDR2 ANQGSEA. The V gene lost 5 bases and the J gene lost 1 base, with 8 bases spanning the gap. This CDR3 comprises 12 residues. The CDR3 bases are TGCAGCGTTCACGACAGGAACACTGAAGCTTTCTTT. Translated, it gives CSVHDRNTEAFF.

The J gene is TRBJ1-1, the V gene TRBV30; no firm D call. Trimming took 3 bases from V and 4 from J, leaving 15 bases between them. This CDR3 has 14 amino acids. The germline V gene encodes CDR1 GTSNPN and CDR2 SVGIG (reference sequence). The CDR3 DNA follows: TGTGCCTGGAGAATGGGTTGGGGTGGCACTGAAGCTTTCTTT. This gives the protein CAWRMGWGGTEAFF.

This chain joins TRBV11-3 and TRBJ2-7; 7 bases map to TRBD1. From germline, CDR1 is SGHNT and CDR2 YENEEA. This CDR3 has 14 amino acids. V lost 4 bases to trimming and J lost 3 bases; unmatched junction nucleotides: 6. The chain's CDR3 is CASSYRDRDYEQYF. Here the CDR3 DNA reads TGTGCCAGCAGCTACCGGGACAGAGACTACGAGCAGTACTTC.

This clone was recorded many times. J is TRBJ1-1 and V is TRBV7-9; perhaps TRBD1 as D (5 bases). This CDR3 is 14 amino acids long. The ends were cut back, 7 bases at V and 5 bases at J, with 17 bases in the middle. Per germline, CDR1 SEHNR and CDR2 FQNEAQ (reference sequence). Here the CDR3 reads CASIPTWGGTEAFF. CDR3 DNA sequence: TGTGCCAGCATCCCGACTTGGGGGGGAACTGAAGCTTTCTTT.

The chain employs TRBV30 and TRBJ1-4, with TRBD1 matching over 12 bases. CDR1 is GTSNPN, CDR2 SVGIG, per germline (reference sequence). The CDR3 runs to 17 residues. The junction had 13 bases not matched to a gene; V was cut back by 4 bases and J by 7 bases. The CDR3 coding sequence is TGTGCCTGGAATTCCGGGACAGGGGGCGCGTCAGGTGAAAAACTGTTTTTT. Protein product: CAWNSGTGGASGEKLFF.

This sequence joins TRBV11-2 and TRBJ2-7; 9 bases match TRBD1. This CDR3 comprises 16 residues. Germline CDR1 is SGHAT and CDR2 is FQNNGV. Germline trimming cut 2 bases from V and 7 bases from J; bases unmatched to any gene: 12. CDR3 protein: CASSLRTGDFRGEQYF. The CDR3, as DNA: TGTGCCAGCAGCTTACGGACAGGGGACTTCCGAGGGGAGCAGTACTTC.

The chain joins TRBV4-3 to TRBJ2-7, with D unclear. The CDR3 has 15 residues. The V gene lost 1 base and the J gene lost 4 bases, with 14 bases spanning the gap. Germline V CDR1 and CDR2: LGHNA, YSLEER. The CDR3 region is CASSQVANSLYEQYF. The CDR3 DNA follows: TGCGCCAGCAGCCAAGTTGCCAATTCACTATACGAGCAGTACTTC.

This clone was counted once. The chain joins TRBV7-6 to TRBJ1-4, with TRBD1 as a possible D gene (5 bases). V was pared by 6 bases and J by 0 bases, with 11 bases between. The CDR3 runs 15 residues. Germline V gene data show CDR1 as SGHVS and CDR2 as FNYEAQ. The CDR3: CASSMGGPTNEKLFF. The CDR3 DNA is TGTGCCAGCAGTATGGGGGGACCAACTAATGAAAAACTGTTTTTT.

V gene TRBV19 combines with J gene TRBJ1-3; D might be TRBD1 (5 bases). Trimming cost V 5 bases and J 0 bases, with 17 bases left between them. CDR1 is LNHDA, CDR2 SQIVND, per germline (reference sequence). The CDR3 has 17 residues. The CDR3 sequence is CASSQRIGTFSGNTIYF. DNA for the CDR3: TGTGCCAGTAGTCAAAGGATAGGGACCTTCTCTGGAAACACCATATATTTT.

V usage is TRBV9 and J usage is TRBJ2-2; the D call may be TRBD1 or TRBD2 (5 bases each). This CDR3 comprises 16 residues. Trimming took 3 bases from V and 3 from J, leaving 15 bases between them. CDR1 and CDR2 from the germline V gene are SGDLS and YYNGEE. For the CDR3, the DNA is TGTGCCAGCAGCGAGCAGGGAATAGCGTACACCGGGGAGCTGTTTTTT. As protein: CASSEQGIAYTGELFF.

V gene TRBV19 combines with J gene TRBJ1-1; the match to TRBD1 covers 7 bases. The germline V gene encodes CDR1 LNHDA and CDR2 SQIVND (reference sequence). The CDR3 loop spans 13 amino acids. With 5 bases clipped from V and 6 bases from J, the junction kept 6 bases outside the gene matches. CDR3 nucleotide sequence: TGTGCCAGTAGTCCCACAGGGGAACCTGAAGCTTTCTTT. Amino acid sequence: CASSPTGEPEAFF. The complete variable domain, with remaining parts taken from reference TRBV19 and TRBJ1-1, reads DGGITQSPKYLFRKEGQNVTLSCEQNLNHDAMYWYRQDPGQGLRLIYYSQIVNDFQKGDIAEGYSVSREKKESFPLTVTSAQKNPTAFYLCASSPTGEPEAFFGQGTRLTVV.

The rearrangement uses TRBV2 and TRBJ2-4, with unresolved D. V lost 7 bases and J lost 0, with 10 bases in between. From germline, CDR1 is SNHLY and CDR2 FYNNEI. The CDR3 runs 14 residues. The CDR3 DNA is TGTGCCAGCATGGGCAGGTTAGCCAAAAACATTCAGTACTTC. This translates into CASMGRLAKNIQYF.

CDR3 in amino acids: CASSYDLGSYNEQFF. CDR3 bases: TGTGCCAGCAGTTACGATCTTGGATCCTACAATGAGCAGTTCTTC. The rearrangement joins TRBV6-5 to TRBJ2-1; D is undetermined. Germline CDR1 MNHEY, CDR2 SVGAGI. CDR3 length: 15 residues. Trimming took off 2 bases at V and 1 base at J, with 9 bases between the two ends.